This is a list of T cell receptor beta chains from one sample in a study of cytomegalovirus exposure and HLA in healthy donors. The assay was immunoSEQ multiplex PCR, and TCRdb's table has in-frame clones only and misses some. The sample lists around 130,000 clones, more than 80% seen once, with 2.5% in the top ten. The sequencing sample was made of PBMCs. Receptors were obtained from a man between 25 and 39 years old in good health and CMV-seronegative. Each CDR3 is given with its conserved first and last residue. D genes are given only for firm matches. The size of a clone is reported for some rows only, either as once, few or many, or as a class for expanded clones.

abundance: once; v_gene: TRBV5-6; d_gene: .; len: 16; j_gene: TRBJ2-7; CDR3nt: TGTGCCAGCAGCTGGTCGGGGGAATCGGGCGGCTACGAGCAGTACTTC; CDR3aa: CASSWSGESGGYEQYF
abundance: .; v_gene: TRBV11-2; d_gene: .; len: 16; j_gene: TRBJ2-1; CDR3nt: TGTGCCAGCAGCTTAGATCTAGGACGGGGGTTCAATGAGCAGTTCTTC; CDR3aa: CASSLDLGRGFNEQFF
abundance: .; v_gene: TRBV19; d_gene: .; len: 15; j_gene: TRBJ2-1; CDR3nt: TGTGCCAGTAGTATATCGGACAGTAGTTACAATGAGCAGTTCTTC; CDR3aa: CASSISDSSYNEQFF
abundance: .; v_gene: TRBV4-1; d_gene: .; len: 15; j_gene: TRBJ2-1; CDR3nt: TGCGCCAGCAGCCAACTCCCAGGGTTAAACAATGAGCAGTTCTTC; CDR3aa: CASSQLPGLNNEQFF
abundance: .; v_gene: TRBV5-1; d_gene: .; len: 17; j_gene: TRBJ2-6; CDR3nt: TGCGCCAGCAGCTTGAGGGGTACCACAGGGCAGGCCAACGTCCTGACTTTC; CDR3aa: CASSLRGTTGQANVLTF
abundance: .; v_gene: TRBV30; d_gene: TRBD2; len: 14; j_gene: TRBJ2-3; CDR3nt: TGTGCCTGGAGCCGGGGAGGGGCGGGAGATACGCAGTATTTT; CDR3aa: CAWSRGGAGDTQYF
abundance: .; v_gene: TRBV18; d_gene: TRBD2; len: 17; j_gene: TRBJ2-2; CDR3nt: TGTGCCAGCTCACCACCGCCGGCTAGCGGGAGGGCCGGGGAGCTGTTTTTT; CDR3aa: CASSPPPASGRAGELFF
abundance: .; v_gene: TRBV30; d_gene: .; len: 13; j_gene: TRBJ1-2; CDR3nt: TGTGCCTCGGATGAGGAAACGATCGATGGCTACACCTTC; CDR3aa: CASDEETIDGYTF
abundance: .; v_gene: TRBV27; d_gene: .; len: 14; j_gene: TRBJ1-2; CDR3nt: TGTGCCAGCAGTTTATTGGCAGGGGACTATGGCTACACCTTC; CDR3aa: CASSLLAGDYGYTF
abundance: .; v_gene: TRBV6-1; d_gene: TRBD1; len: 16; j_gene: TRBJ2-7; CDR3nt: TGTGCCAGCAGTGAAGCCGCGGGACAGGGAGCCGGCGAGCAGTACTTC; CDR3aa: CASSEAAGQGAGEQYF
abundance: .; v_gene: TRBV7-6; d_gene: .; len: 15; j_gene: TRBJ2-3; CDR3nt: TGTGCCAGCAGCTTAATACGGCGGTACACAGATACGCAGTATTTT; CDR3aa: CASSLIRRYTDTQYF
abundance: .; v_gene: TRBV18; d_gene: .; len: 16; j_gene: TRBJ2-7; CDR3nt: TGTGCCAGCTCACCCGGGATTACTTTCGACTCCTACGAGCAGTACTTC; CDR3aa: CASSPGITFDSYEQYF
abundance: .; v_gene: TRBV6-6; d_gene: .; len: 15; j_gene: TRBJ2-7; CDR3nt: TGTGCCAGCAGTTACTCCTTAGGGAGCCGGACCGAGCAGTACTTC; CDR3aa: CASSYSLGSRTEQYF
abundance: .; v_gene: TRBV19; d_gene: TRBD1; len: 15; j_gene: TRBJ1-2; CDR3nt: TGTGCCAGTAGCCTAAACCCAGGGGGCGCTTGGGGCTACACCTTC; CDR3aa: CASSLNPGGAWGYTF
abundance: .; v_gene: TRBV9; d_gene: .; len: 15; j_gene: TRBJ1-4; CDR3nt: TGTGCCAGCAGCGTTACCGGAGGGTTTGGCGAAAAACTGTTTTTT; CDR3aa: CASSVTGGFGEKLFF
abundance: .; v_gene: TRBV14; d_gene: TRBD2; len: 15; j_gene: TRBJ2-1; CDR3nt: TGTGCCAGCAGTCTTACTAGCGGGAGCTACAATGAGCAGTTCTTC; CDR3aa: CASSLTSGSYNEQFF
abundance: .; v_gene: TRBV9; d_gene: .; len: 14; j_gene: TRBJ2-3; CDR3nt: TGTGCCAGCAGCGTATTAGCGGGCACAGATACGCAGTATTTT; CDR3aa: CASSVLAGTDTQYF
abundance: .; v_gene: TRBV28; d_gene: TRBD1; len: 15; j_gene: TRBJ2-5; CDR3nt: TGTGCCAGCAATTTAGGACAGGGGGATGCGGAGACCCAGTACTTC; CDR3aa: CASNLGQGDAETQYF
abundance: .; v_gene: TRBV7-9; d_gene: TRBD1; len: 14; j_gene: TRBJ2-5; CDR3nt: TGTGCCAGCAACCAACAGGGGGGAGTAAAGACCCAGTACTTC; CDR3aa: CASNQQGGVKTQYF
abundance: once; v_gene: TRBV14; d_gene: .; len: 14; j_gene: TRBJ1-3; CDR3nt: TGTGCCAGAGGGGGTCACCCCGGCGAAAACACCATATATTTT; CDR3aa: CARGGHPGENTIYF
abundance: .; v_gene: TRBV4-2; d_gene: TRBD2; len: 17; j_gene: TRBJ2-7; CDR3nt: TGTGCCAGCAGCCTCACTACCTCCGGGACTACATCCTACGAGCAGTACTTC; CDR3aa: CASSLTTSGTTSYEQYF
abundance: .; v_gene: TRBV28; d_gene: TRBD2; len: 16; j_gene: TRBJ2-5; CDR3nt: TGTGCCAGCCCGCGGAGTAGCGGGAGGACCGCAGAGACCCAGTACTTC; CDR3aa: CASPRSSGRTAETQYF
abundance: .; v_gene: TRBV28; d_gene: .; len: 16; j_gene: TRBJ2-3; CDR3nt: TGTGCCAGCAGCCCAGGGCAGGCGTACTTCACAGATACGCAGTATTTT; CDR3aa: CASSPGQAYFTDTQYF
abundance: .; v_gene: TRBV7-9; d_gene: .; len: 17; j_gene: TRBJ1-2; CDR3nt: TGTGCCAGCAGCAAGACTGGGGGGGCGTCTGCCAACTATGGCTACACCTTC; CDR3aa: CASSKTGGASANYGYTF
abundance: once; v_gene: TRBV7-2; d_gene: .; len: 14; j_gene: TRBJ1-4; CDR3nt: TGTGCCAGCAGCTTTCAGGGTCCTAATGAAAAACTGTTTTTT; CDR3aa: CASSFQGPNEKLFF
abundance: .; v_gene: TRBV7-8; d_gene: TRBD1; len: 14; j_gene: TRBJ1-1; CDR3nt: TGTGCCAGCAGCTCAGACAGGGGTTACACTGAAGCTTTCTTT; CDR3aa: CASSSDRGYTEAFF
abundance: once; v_gene: TRBV7-2; d_gene: TRBD1; len: 15; j_gene: TRBJ1-2; CDR3nt: TGTGCCAGCAGCTTAGTAACAGGGGATAACTATGGCTACACCTTC; CDR3aa: CASSLVTGDNYGYTF
abundance: .; v_gene: TRBV6-5; d_gene: .; len: 16; j_gene: TRBJ2-7; CDR3nt: TGTGCCAGCAGTTACTCGGAGACGGACACGGGCTACGAGCAGTACTTC; CDR3aa: CASSYSETDTGYEQYF